This TCR beta chain was identified during a study of neurological immune-mediated disorders. Study-wide findings and caveats: There were no CDR3 amino acid sequences shared by expanded clones across subjects, a result suggesting private repertoires in all groups. Falling below healthy controls, multiple sclerosis showed the least TCR clonal expansion, while HTLV-1-associated myelopathy showed the most.

The group of healthy controls was made up of people who were blood bank volunteers in Maryland, USA. This clonotype was picked up many times. The antigen is not known. It was by 5'RACE with 10-nucleotide random UMIs that the cDNA was made. Using its own MiXCR run on the 5' RACE reads, TCRdb lists one record per CDR3 protein. The sample includes some 32,000 distinct CDR3 sequences, around 14% of them seen just once. CDR1 SGHRS and CDR2 YFSETQ come from the germline V gene. The CDR3 spans 14 residues. V was shortened by 4 bases and J by 0 bases, with 8 bases between the two germline ends. The receptor was derived from a man between 65 and 79 years old in good health. J is TRBJ2-1 and V is TRBV5-1; TRBD2 might be the D (6 bases). What was sequenced was PBMCs. CDR3 residues: CASSLSGSYNEQFF. Here the CDR3 DNA reads TGCGCCAGCAGCCTTAGCGGCTCCTACAATGAGCAGTTCTTC.